The present entry profiles one T cell receptor (beta chain) with its context. Its antigen is not yet known. No per-base quality is available; no much larger clone lies one base away. The cohort comprised approximately 700 healthy bone marrow donors. At the time of sampling, all cohort members were nominally healthy, though unrecorded immune exposures were likely present. The donor was CMV seropositive and was included in the group of 300 or so seropositive cohort members. A peripheral blood sample was collected from each donor, and TCR beta sequencing was performed on peripheral blood mononuclear cells. Genomic DNA extraction from the blood cell samples was performed with the Qiagen DNeasy Blood Extraction Kit. Including the terminal cysteine and phenylalanine, the CDR3 comprises 14 residues. Just CDR3 DNA is preserved here, 42 bases in frame from base 1. V is pared back by 5 bases and J by 4 bases, with 14 bases lying between the germline termini. Sequences SGHTA (CDR1) and FQGNSA (CDR2) are obtained from the germline V gene.

This entry is derived from a study of cytomegalovirus exposure and HLA in healthy donors (dated by TCRdb to about 2017). With regard to the full study: According to an earlier analysis of a few hundred of the donors, 200 million or so T cells yielded 120 million or so unique TCR beta sequences and about 280 Gb of sequence data. A later genetic analysis took genome-wide SNP genotypes for about 55% of the roughly 670 donors and used that subset as a discovery cohort. About 300 gigabases of sequencing data and around 85 million unique TCR sequences made up an early release that covered over 550 HLA-typed donors. On average, about 200,000 unique TCR beta nucleotide sequences were sequenced per donor among about 400 genotyped donors of the cohort, with roughly 18% of those sequences being non-productive. Because of strong linkage in the cohort, 4 to 6 DR-DQ haplotypes were treated as single units for association and clustering. All discovery cohort repertoires had been generated on a single sequencing platform. To decide whether each TCR beta V gene segment behaved as functional or pseudogenic, an earlier analysis of some 600 of the donors relied on high-throughput TCR beta sequencing. The number of typed donors differed by locus: roughly 629-640 for A, B, C, DRB1 and DQB1; approximately 520 for DQA1; fewer than 610 for DPA1; and 400 to 480 for DPB1. The genetic ancestry cluster associated with self-reported Caucasian donors included 70% to 85% of the roughly 400 genotyped donors. Rather than drawing on any new phenotypic data, the later analysis identified candidate immune exposures from TCR beta sequences and the way those sequences occurred across donors. Using immunosequencing, the study profiled T cell repertoires from fewer than 700 subjects and related those repertoires to cytomegalovirus serostatus. HLA typing covered class I and class II loci at four-digit resolution. The aim of the study was to test whether cataloging public T cell receptors could identify signatures of past pathogen exposure. In a later analysis, previously published TCR beta repertoires from more than 500 donors were re-analyzed and high-resolution HLA genotyping was added so that TCR occurrence patterns could be studied. Donor age, sex, ethnicity and CMV serostatus were compiled alongside the repertoire data. To predict cytomegalovirus infection status, the study brought together high-throughput TCR immunosequencing, statistical association of individual TCRs with disease status, and machine learning. Along with the approximately 650-subject first cohort, a separate validation cohort of 120 different subjects was used.

Library preparation used the immunoSEQ multiplex PCR assay. For the multiplex PCR, a mixture combining 60 forward primers for TCR Vbeta segments and 13 reverse primers for TCR Jbeta segments was used. The CDR3 region of rearranged TCR beta genes was amplified from genomic DNA by a multiplex PCR assay. Amplified TCR beta libraries were sequenced as 87-base-pair reads on the Illumina HiSeq System. The source study handled its data this way. In a later analysis, tens of millions of unique TCR beta chains were counted across the 666 repertoires, and roughly 11 million of these chains were shared by at least two donors. Raw reads were error-corrected and collapsed into unique sequences with a nearest-neighbor algorithm that merged closely related sequences to remove PCR and sequencing errors. Alignment of CDR3 sequences to IMGT reference sequences was used to assign V, D and J gene segments. For a sequence to be retained, a match of at least six nucleotides was required to both a V gene segment and a J gene segment. A rearrangement counted as productive if the CDR3 had no stop codons and remained in frame with V and J, and every other rearrangement counted as non-productive. CDR3 was defined according to IMGT convention as the region running from the second conserved V-encoded cysteine to the conserved J-encoded phenylalanine. Sequences without an unambiguous match to a single V gene segment were excluded from the earlier analysis of approximately 600 of the donors. An earlier analysis of 500 to 700 of the donors classified V segments as functional when productive rearrangements were above 56.7% and as segregating when the standard deviation between donors was above 5%. A statistical classification framework was developed to diagnose cytomegalovirus status using the catalog of TCR beta chain sequences. In a later analysis, V and J genes were assigned by comparing TCR nucleotide sequences against IMGT/GENE-DB human TR gene sequences. A later analysis assigned CDR3 sequences and most-parsimonious VDJ recombination scenarios with the TCRdist pipeline. In a later analysis, each TCR beta chain was defined by its CDR3 amino acid sequence together with its V-gene family, and reads without a unique V-gene family were excluded. As a way to deal with suspected cross-contamination and a sequencing artifact, a later analysis dropped 500 to 700 nucleotide sequences that were highly shared and had low generation probability. In a later analysis, a clonal expansion index for each public chain was calculated from normalized within-repertoire ranks of inferred template counts. In a later analysis, generation probabilities were computed with a VDJ recombination model fitted to out-of-frame rearrangements, and the resulting probabilities were checked against IGoR. Hypergeometric tests were used in a later analysis to score TCR-TCR, TCR-HLA and TCR-CMV co-occurrence, with a repertoire-size bias correction applied to the TCR pairs. In a later analysis, false discovery rates were estimated by permuting HLA or CMV assignments 20 times. In a later analysis, co-occurring TCRs were grouped using DBSCAN, and TCRdist sequence similarity was added for clustering within HLA-allele-positive subsets. For co-occurrence clustering, repertoires with fewer than 30,000 or more than 120,000 public chains were excluded, along with four or five repertoires with anomalous nucleotide sharing. Not all clones reach the TCRdb copy of this immuneACCESS table, which keeps in-frame sequences only. Checked studies attribute under half of the gap to unresolved V genes and leave the rest unexplained. Clonal size and the V and J genes are those of that table, whereas D and trimming came from the DNA. The sample table contains over 80,000 clones; only one count was recorded for roughly 82% of them. The ten largest clones add up to roughly 3.4% of the sample.

The paper as a whole reports these results and caveats: When HLA alleles, especially DR and DQ, strongly co-occurred, TCR associations were difficult to assign to individual alleles. In both the original and validation cohorts, the classifier was reported to diagnose cytomegalovirus status with high specificity and sensitivity. The authors suggested that the approach could potentially be generalized to other disease states and immunological phenotypes. Several of the top co-occurrence clusters appeared to be linked to parvovirus B19, influenza, CMV and Epstein-Barr virus, according to a later analysis. Roughly uniform sequencing depth across donors was assumed in presence/absence analyses, although this assumption may not hold. In a later analysis, HLA-associated TCR beta chains were found to be more clonally expanded and to have lower generation probabilities than equally common non-associated chains. While some public TCRs were present in many individuals, most TCR sequences turned up only very rarely across donors. Because the 87-base-pair reads could not distinguish some IMGT-functional V segments, including TRBV6-2 and TRBV6-3, those segments were excluded. Because counts were too low, some 16 rarely observed V segments, including chromosome 9 orphons, were excluded from the earlier analysis of 587 of the donors. In the study, 150 to 200 TCR beta chains were listed as associated with cytomegalovirus. In a later analysis, the rate of TCR association differed among HLA loci, with DRB1 alleles having the most associated TCRs and HLA-C alleles having the fewest. CMV serostatus was the only immune exposure information available for the cohort. Because some donors lacked HLA typing at each locus, the association tests relied only on the typed subset. In a later analysis, most CMV-associated TCR beta chains were found to appear HLA-restricted, with HLA associations seemingly driven largely by CMV exposure. Linkage disequilibrium might explain the correlated functional status among segregating V segments, but an unknown experimental factor could not be ruled out. A later analysis associated approximately 17,000 TCR beta sequences with specific HLA alleles at a false discovery rate of 0.05. In an earlier analysis of 587 of the donors, most TCR beta V segments appeared in productive rearrangements about 87% or about 30% of the time, broadly matching IMGT annotations. In a later genetic analysis, fewer N-insertions in productive TCRs were reported among donors in an Asian-associated ancestry cluster than the roughly 640-donor mean. In vitro tests confirmed that a few of the cytomegalovirus-associated TCR beta chains recognize cytomegalovirus antigens. The sequencing pipeline was judged likely to have produced a cluster of highly shared sequence variants as a technical artifact. A further reported finding was that TCR beta sequences accurately predicted the HLA-A and HLA-B alleles for most subjects in the first cohort. This cohort had only TCR beta chains sequenced, and the lack of alpha or paired-chain data limited which features could be detected. An association between a missense DCLRE1C variant and V-gene and J-gene trimming of TCR beta chains was found in a later genetic analysis and replicated in an independent cohort.

This sequence was found in a man in his thirties or forties in good health and CMV-seropositive. The chain links TRBV7-2 with TRBJ1-1; a weak D assignment points to TRBD1 (6 bases agree). Sequencing input: PBMCs. Read as DNA, the sequence is TGTGCCAGCAGCGTGGGGGCGCAAGGCACTGAAGCTTTCTTT. This translates into CASSVGAQGTEAFF.